A single sample gave rise to the 21 T cell receptor beta chains below, sequenced in a study of blood T cell repertoires in COVID-19 (dated by TCRdb to about 2020). The library came from the immunoSEQ multiplex PCR assay. TCRdb stores this immuneACCESS table with in-frame sequences only. Part of the clones is absent; in the studies checked, under half of the shortfall reflects unresolved V genes, and no reason is known for the rest. This sample gives about 39,000 clones in total; roughly 80% of them show up just once. The ten biggest clones cover 8% to 10% of the sample. Sequenced sample: peripheral blood. The receptors were sampled from a man aged 60-69 years in a cohort sampled during active COVID-19.

A single count supports this clone. This chain joins TRBV20-1 and TRBJ1-1; D ambiguous. The CDR3 has 11 amino acids. From germline, CDR1 is DFQATT and CDR2 SNEGSKA (reference sequence). The V gene lost 6 bases and the J gene lost 3 bases, with 8 bases spanning the gap. CDR3 in amino acids: CSAPSDTEAFF. As DNA, the CDR3 is TGCAGTGCCCCCTCCGACACTGAAGCTTTCTTT.

The chain uses TRBV24-1 and TRBJ1-2; possibly TRBD1 for D (6 bases). The CDR3 contains 13 residues. The ends were cut back, 6 bases at V and 4 bases at J, with 11 bases in the middle. Germline CDR1 reads KGHDR; CDR2 reads SFDVKD. CDR3 coding DNA: TGTGCCACCAGTTGGGGGCAGGGCTATGGCTACACCTTC. As protein: CATSWGQGYGYTF.

The chain combines TRBV4-3 with TRBJ2-7, with D unresolved. The CDR3 length is 16 residues. Germline lookup yields CDR1 LGHNA and CDR2 YSLEER. Between the trimmed V and J ends, which lost 0 bases and 1 base, there was a span of 13 bases. CDR3 in amino acids: CASSQELGGSSYEQYF. The DNA of the CDR3 is TGCGCCAGCAGCCAAGAACTTGGTGGTTCGTCCTACGAGCAGTACTTC.

The V and J genes are TRBV4-1 and TRBJ2-7; TRBD1 agrees at 7 bases. Germline trimming cut 4 bases from V and 2 bases from J; bases unmatched to any gene: 5. The CDR3 sequence is 14 residues long. Germline lookup yields CDR1 MGHRA and CDR2 YSYEKL. The CDR3 sequence is CASSRPGTAYEQYF. The CDR3 nucleotides are TGCGCCAGCAGCCGTCCCGGGACAGCCTACGAGCAGTACTTC.

V and J are TRBV4-1 and TRBJ1-5; D remains ambiguous. The V gene's germline CDR1 is MGHRA and CDR2 YSYEKL. The CDR3 runs 13 residues. Trimming shortened V by 2 bases and J by 3 bases, and 5 bases separated the two germline ends. The CDR3 DNA reads TGCGCCAGCAGCCAACGGGACAATCAGCCCCAGCATTTT. It specifies CASSQRDNQPQHF.

This chain connects TRBV20-1 to TRBJ2-1, with D possibly TRBD2 on 5 matching bases. The CDR3 covers 15 residues. Trimming removed 3 bases at V and 3 bases at J, with 15 bases between. The germline CDR1 and CDR2 sequences are DFQATT and SNEGSKA (reference sequence). CDR3 bases: TGCAGTGCTAGTGCGCCCGGCAGCGGCTACAATGAGCAGTTCTTC. Encoded protein: CSASAPGSGYNEQFF.

A few counts support this clone. The V gene is TRBV20-1, the J gene TRBJ1-2, with D possibly TRBD1 on 5 matching bases. Germline loops: CDR1 DFQATT, CDR2 SNEGSKA (reference sequence). The CDR3 is 11 amino acids. Trimming removed 4 bases at V and 7 bases at J, with 10 bases between. CDR3 residues: CSATGSGGYTF. In DNA form, the CDR3 reads TGCAGTGCTACAGGGTCGGGTGGCTACACCTTC.

The rearrangement joins TRBV16 to TRBJ2-3; D remains ambiguous. The V gene's germline CDR1 is KGHSY and CDR2 FQNENV. V was cut by 0 bases and J by 3 bases, with 13 bases left in between. The CDR3 contains 16 residues. DNA of the CDR3: TGTGCCAGCAGCCAATCGACACCCACGAGTACAGATACGCAGTATTTT. This sequence encodes CASSQSTPTSTDTQYF.

The CDR3 here is CASSLSLWDRVAFF. Written as DNA, the CDR3 is TGTGCCAGCAGTTTATCTCTATGGGACAGGGTGGCTTTCTTT. This sequence joins TRBV27 and TRBJ1-1; 9 bases fit TRBD1. The CDR3 is made up of 14 amino acids. V dropped 0 bases and J dropped 11; count of bases not matched to a gene: 7. CDR1 is MNHEY and CDR2 is SMNVEV in the germline V gene (reference sequence).

This clone has more than one count but fewer than ten. The chain links TRBV5-8 to TRBJ2-2, with 14 nucleotides matching TRBD2. J lost 4 bases, V lost 2 bases, and 7 bases had no gene match. Germline V gene lookup returns CDR1 SGHTS and CDR2 YDEGEE. CDR3 length equals 18 residues. The DNA of the CDR3 is TGTGCCAGCAGCTTCCGACTAGCGGGGGGGCCGCGCACCGGGGAGCTGTTTTTT. It codes for CASSFRLAGGPRTGELFF.

The J gene is TRBJ2-1, the V gene TRBV15, with 9 bases identical to TRBD1. CDR1 is LNHNV, CDR2 YYDKDF, per germline (reference sequence). V lost 0 bases, J lost 7 bases, and 10 bases stayed unmatched. CDR3 size: 17 residues. The CDR3 loop reads CATSRDPTGGFRNEQFF. CDR3 DNA: TGTGCCACCAGCAGAGATCCTACAGGGGGCTTCAGGAATGAGCAGTTCTTC.

V gene TRBV6-5 combines with J gene TRBJ1-4, with 9 bases aligning to TRBD1. The J segment lost 6 bases and the V segment lost 6 bases, leaving 2 bases of the junction unmatched. CDR1 and CDR2 from the germline V gene are MNHEY and SVGAGI. The CDR3 spans 13 residues. In DNA form, the CDR3 reads TGTGCCAGCAGGCGGACAGGGGATGAAAAACTGTTTTTT. The encoded protein is CASRRTGDEKLFF.

The genes are TRBV30 and TRBJ1-3; tentatively, D is TRBD1 (5 bases). CDR1 and CDR2 (germline): GTSNPN, SVGIG (reference sequence). This CDR3 contains 14 residues. The V end was cut by 7 bases, the J end by 2 bases, with 15 bases between. In DNA, the CDR3 is TGTGCCTCCGGGGGGACCGTTCCTGGAAACACCATATATTTT. Amino acid sequence: CASGGTVPGNTIYF.

This chain joins TRBV5-1 and TRBJ2-7; TRBD2 matches 7 bases. CDR3 length: 15 amino acids. Looked up from germline, CDR1 is SGHRS and CDR2 is YFSETQ. V lost 2 bases and J lost 4; bases outside the gene matches: 9. The CDR3 DNA follows: TGCGCCAGCAGCTTATACGGCGGGAGTTGGTACGAGCAGTACTTC. Translation gives CASSLYGGSWYEQYF.

This clone has only a few counts. The genes are TRBV25-1 and TRBJ1-2; D might be TRBD1 (6 bases). Trimming cost V 7 bases and J 6 bases, with 18 bases left between them. CDR3 size: 14 residues. Germline V gives CDR1 MGHDK, CDR2 SYGVNS. CDR3 nucleotides: TGTGCCAGCATTCAGGGAGGGGGAAGGAATGGCTACACCTTC. It specifies CASIQGGGRNGYTF.

V usage is TRBV7-2 and J usage is TRBJ2-2; 13 nucleotides agree with TRBD2. The length of the CDR3 is 17 residues. CDR1 and CDR2 (germline): SGHTA, FQGNSA. Losses at the gene ends were 1 base for V and 4 bases for J; bases not matched to a gene: 3. This chain's CDR3 is CASSLGLAGGGTGELFF. The CDR3 DNA follows: TGTGCCAGCAGCTTAGGACTAGCGGGGGGTGGCACCGGGGAGCTGTTTTTT.

The chain combines TRBV11-3 with TRBJ2-5; 10 bases align to TRBD1. CDR1 and CDR2 from the germline V gene are SGHNT and YENEEA. With V trimmed by 6 bases and J by 4 bases, 11 bases remained unmatched. CDR3 length: 16 residues. CDR3 sequence reads: CASRSRDRGGLETQYF. The CDR3 coding sequence is TGTGCCAGCAGATCACGGGACAGGGGCGGGTTAGAGACCCAGTACTTC.

V usage is TRBV10-2 and J usage is TRBJ1-2, with no clear D. The germline V gene has CDR1 WSHSY and CDR2 SAAADI. Deletions cut 5 bases from V and 4 bases from J, with 8 bases between. This CDR3 comprises 12 residues. As DNA, the CDR3 is TGCGCCAGCAGTCTCAACTCCTATGGCTACACCTTC. This gives the protein CASSLNSYGYTF.

The CDR3 here is CASSLPGTYSNQPQHF. DNA for the CDR3: TGTGCCAGCAGTTTACCAGGTACCTATAGCAATCAGCCCCAGCATTTT. This rearrangement joins TRBV28 to TRBJ1-5, with unresolved D. Trimming cost V 2 bases and J 0 bases, with 11 bases left between them. The CDR3 length is 16 residues. CDR1 and CDR2 (germline): MDHEN, SYDVKM.

The chain has TRBV4-1 and TRBJ2-7, with TRBD1 matching over 7 bases. The CDR3 sequence is 15 residues long. Trimming at V came to 3 bases and at J to 1 base, leaving 6 bases not matched to a gene. Germline CDR1 is MGHRA and CDR2 is YSYEKL. CDR3 coding DNA: TGCGCCAGCAGCCATGCTCCGGGACAGTCCTACGAGCAGTACTTC. Translating it yields CASSHAPGQSYEQYF.

The genes are TRBV2 and TRBJ2-3; the match to TRBD2 covers 9 bases. This CDR3 has 14 amino acids. V shed 5 bases, J shed 2 bases, and the junction held 2 bases outside the gene matches. Germline V gene lookup returns CDR1 SNHLY and CDR2 FYNNEI. This CDR3 reads CASSLAGLTDTQYF. DNA of the CDR3: TGTGCCAGCAGTCTAGCGGGGCTCACAGATACGCAGTATTTT.